This is a list of T cell receptor beta chains from one sample in a study of T cell responses to AZD1222 COVID-19 vaccine. Here immunoSEQ multiplex PCR was the method, and the copy in TCRdb shows in-frame clones only, minus some. Seen here are fewer than 150,000 clones, roughly 87% observed once, and the top ten hold roughly 1.5%. This specimen consisted of peripheral blood, obtained on day 0 of AZD1222 vaccination. The source of these receptors is an adult in good health. The CDR3 runs from the conserved cysteine through the conserved F or W. The D gene is left open where the match is weak. Clone size appears in some rows only: once, few, many, or a class for an expanded clone.

cdr3_aa cdr3_nt clone_size d_call j_call v_call
CAWTTQGQGGDGYTF TGTGCCTGGACCACTCAGGGACAGGGGGGCGATGGCTACACCTTC . TRBD1 TRBJ1-2 TRBV30
CASSLRAGGLSGNTIYF TGCGCCAGCAGCTTGAGGGCAGGTGGGCTCTCTGGAAACACCATATATTTT . . TRBJ1-3 TRBV5-1
CASSQVTETYEQYF TGCGCCAGCAGCCAAGTTACAGAAACCTACGAGCAGTACTTC . . TRBJ2-7 TRBV4-1
CASKVAGGHEQFF TGTGCCAGCAAGGTCGCCGGGGGCCATGAGCAGTTCTTC . . TRBJ2-1 TRBV11-2
CASCIQGSAEAFF TGCGCCAGCTGTATACAGGGGAGCGCTGAAGCTTTCTTT . TRBD1 TRBJ1-1 TRBV5-1
CASSVVGTVYNEQFF TGTGCCAGCAGCGTAGTCGGGACAGTTTACAATGAGCAGTTCTTC few TRBD1 TRBJ2-1 TRBV9
CASSLGSRRGRSYEQYF TGTGCCAGCAGCTTAGGCTCGCGACGGGGAAGGTCTTACGAGCAGTACTTC few . TRBJ2-7 TRBV11-2
CSVLPGTYEQYF TGCAGCGTTTTACCTGGAACCTACGAGCAGTACTTC . . TRBJ2-7 TRBV29-1
CAISSSGEAFF TGTGCCATCAGTAGCAGTGGTGAAGCTTTCTTT . . TRBJ1-1 TRBV10-3
CASSFPGTGFKEGYTF TGTGCCAGCAGCTTCCCCGGGACAGGGTTTAAGGAGGGCTACACCTTC . TRBD1 TRBJ1-2 TRBV7-9
CASSPAQDQPQHF TGTGCCAGCAGCCCGGCACAAGATCAGCCCCAGCATTTT . . TRBJ1-5 TRBV7-3
CASSPRDTADTQYF TGTGCCAGCAGTCCAAGGGACACCGCGGATACGCAGTATTTT . . TRBJ2-3 TRBV6-5
CASSLPLSSRGNEQFF TGCGCCAGCAGCCTCCCCTTATCCTCCCGAGGGAATGAGCAGTTCTTC . . TRBJ2-1 TRBV4-1
CAWSISYGYTF TGTGCCTGGAGTATATCCTATGGCTACACCTTC once . TRBJ1-2 TRBV30
CASSQFKGGPVEAFF TGTGCCAGCAGCCAATTTAAAGGGGGGCCGGTTGAAGCTTTCTTT . . TRBJ1-1 TRBV3-1/TRBV3-2
CASSFGGTGELFF TGTGCCAGCAGCTTCGGGGGTACCGGGGAGCTGTTTTTT . . TRBJ2-2 TRBV7-9
CATSDFGTSVTDTQYF TGTGCCACCAGTGATTTTGGGACTAGCGTAACAGATACGCAGTATTTT . TRBD2 TRBJ2-3 TRBV24-1
CASSQEDRGKQAFF TGTGCCAGCAGCCAGGAGGACAGGGGTAAGCAGGCTTTCTTT . TRBD1 TRBJ1-1 TRBV3-1/TRBV3-2
CASSVAGQGAGSPLHF TGTGCCAGCAGCGTAGCGGGACAGGGGGCGGGTTCACCCCTCCACTTT once TRBD1 TRBJ1-6 TRBV9
CASSTWEGKGNQPQHF TGTGCCAGCAGCACTTGGGAGGGGAAGGGCAATCAGCCCCAGCATTTT . . TRBJ1-5 TRBV21-1
CASSPEEFGPYEQYF TGTGCCAGCTCACCTGAGGAGTTCGGCCCCTACGAGCAGTACTTC . . TRBJ2-7 TRBV18
CASSTLGQAIGGYTF TGTGCCAGCAGTACCCTAGGACAGGCAATCGGTGGCTACACCTTC . TRBD1 TRBJ1-2 TRBV2
CASSQEEGTGAIGAKNIQYF TGTGCCAGCAGCCAAGAAGAAGGGACCGGGGCCATTGGCGCCAAAAACATTCAGTACTTC . . TRBJ2-4 TRBV4-2
CASSLGGTNEKLFF TGTGCCAGCAGCTTGGGTGGTACTAATGAAAAACTGTTTTTT . . TRBJ1-4 TRBV5-4
CASRGDVYEQYF TGTGCCAGCAGGGGAGACGTCTACGAGCAGTACTTC . . TRBJ2-7 TRBV2
CASSETNEQFF TGTGCCAGCAGTGAAACCAATGAGCAGTTCTTC . . TRBJ2-1 TRBV2
CASSYGSGGTGNTIYF TGTGCCAGCAGTTACGGTTCGGGGGGCACTGGAAACACCATATATTTT few . TRBJ1-3 TRBV6-5
CASSPTVLNTEAFF TGTGCCAGCAGCCCGACAGTCCTGAACACTGAAGCTTTCTTT . . TRBJ1-1 TRBV6-5
CASSLGWTSGNEQFF TGTGCCAGCAGCTTGGGCTGGACTAGCGGTAATGAGCAGTTCTTC . TRBD2 TRBJ2-1 TRBV5-4
CASSLGFSYEQYF TGTGCCAGCAGCTTAGGTTTTTCTTACGAGCAGTACTTC once . TRBJ2-7 TRBV7-8
CATSDSRTGEQNTEAFF TGTGCCACCAGTGATTCTCGGACAGGGGAACAGAACACTGAAGCTTTCTTT . TRBD1 TRBJ1-1 TRBV24-1
CASSTRLVQETQYF TGTGCCAGTAGCACAAGACTGGTCCAAGAGACCCAGTACTTC . . TRBJ2-5 TRBV19
CASSREFQPDTQYF TGTGCCAGCAGCCGGGAATTCCAACCAGATACGCAGTATTTT few . TRBJ2-3 TRBV5-6
CATSDLMGRGATGELFF TGTGCCACCAGTGATCTAATGGGACGGGGGGCCACCGGGGAGCTGTTTTTT . . TRBJ2-2 TRBV24-1
CASSIFISADTEAFF TGTGCCAGTAGTATCTTCATCTCGGCAGACACTGAAGCTTTCTTT . . TRBJ1-1 TRBV19
CASSLVPRDTGELFF TGTGCCAGCTCACTCGTCCCTAGGGACACCGGGGAGCTGTTTTTT once . TRBJ2-2 TRBV18
CASSQVIGRPLNEQYF TGTGCCAGCAGCCAGGTAATCGGGCGCCCTCTGAACGAGCAGTACTTC once . TRBJ2-7 TRBV14
CASSQRSGNEKLFF TGTGCCAGCAGCCAACGCTCGGGGAATGAAAAACTGTTTTTT . . TRBJ1-4 TRBV3-1/TRBV3-2
CASSPSSAYEQYF TGTGCCAGCAGCCCATCATCAGCCTACGAGCAGTACTTC . . TRBJ2-7 TRBV6-2/TRBV6-3
CSASVDSLYGYTF TGCAGTGCTAGTGTGGACAGCCTCTATGGCTACACCTTC . . TRBJ1-2 TRBV20-1
CASSPQTGALREQYF TGTGCCAGCAGTCCTCAGACAGGGGCATTGAGGGAGCAGTACTTC . TRBD1 TRBJ2-7 TRBV28
CASRGTGGKITEAFF TGTGCCAGCAGGGGGACAGGGGGCAAGATCACTGAAGCTTTCTTT . TRBD1 TRBJ1-1 TRBV6-5
CASSSGSSGGYEQYF TGTGCCAGCAGCTCCGGATCTAGCGGGGGCTACGAGCAGTACTTC . TRBD2 TRBJ2-7 TRBV7-2
CASNHRGQETQYF TGTGCCAGCAATCACAGGGGGCAAGAGACCCAGTACTTC . TRBD1 TRBJ2-5 TRBV12-3/TRBV12-4
CASSRDSFSYEQYF TGTGCCAGCAGCCGGGACAGCTTTTCCTACGAGCAGTACTTC . TRBD1 TRBJ2-7 TRBV5-5
CASSVKASGGETQYF TGTGCCAGCAGCGTAAAGGCTAGCGGGGGCGAGACCCAGTACTTC . TRBD2 TRBJ2-5 TRBV9
CASSIDGPSGDTQYF TGTGCCAGTAGTATAGATGGTCCCAGCGGAGATACGCAGTATTTT . . TRBJ2-3 TRBV19
CAFLRGHGNTIYF TGTGCCTTCCTTAGGGGGCATGGAAACACCATATATTTT . TRBD1 TRBJ1-3 TRBV25-1
CASSLTGGADTQYF TGCGCCAGCAGCTTGACGGGGGGAGCCGATACGCAGTATTTT . TRBD2 TRBJ2-3 TRBV5-1
CASSDSIGELFF TGTGCCAGCAGTGACTCGATCGGTGAGCTGTTTTTT . . TRBJ2-2 TRBV6-4